This TCR beta chain was profiled in a study of blood T cell repertoires in COVID-19. In the study overall: The United States, Italy and Spain were the sources of the acute and convalescent COVID-19 samples. PBMCs, B-cell-depleted T cells, or T cells were the source of the cDNA or gDNA that made up the material.

CDR3 length: 14 amino acids. V gave up 4 bases and J gave up 6 bases, with 18 bases separating them. CDR1 is GTSNPN, CDR2 SVGIG, per germline (reference sequence). Clones were read by immunoSEQ multiplex PCR, and TCRdb kept only the in-frame ones, dropping some. The repertoire holds about 250,000 clones, with around 82% as singletons. The sequenced sample consisted of peripheral blood. The V call is TRBV30, the J call TRBJ1-1, with D hard to call. This TCR derives from a man aged 35 to 55 with active or convalescent COVID-19. CDR3 nucleotide sequence: TGTGCCTGGAAGACTGCGAGGGTTATGGCTGAAGCTTTCTTT. Protein: CAWKTARVMAEAFF.